The 2 T cell receptor beta chains in this list originate from one sample, sequenced in a study of molecular identifiers for immune sequencing clone quantification. TCRdb redid the calling of the PCR reads with MiXCR, one entry per CDR3 protein. The sample holds more than 450,000 distinct CDR3 sequences; under 30% are singletons and the top ten take 0.7% to 0.9%. Sample: naive CD8+ T cells from blood, with Jurkat cell RNA spiked in. Stated subset: FACS-sorted CD8+CD4-CCR7+CD45RA+ naive T cells. These receptors were taken from a human donor in good health. Some libraries in this study had Jurkat cell RNA spiked in.

The rearrangement joins TRBV3-1 to TRBJ1-1, with D uncertain. Trimming took 5 bases from V and 4 from J, leaving 20 bases between them. This CDR3 region has 16 residues. Germline CDR1 and CDR2: LGHDT and YNNKEL (reference sequence). The CDR3 sequence is CASSSPAGTGSTEAFF. CDR3 in DNA: TGTGCCAGCAGCTCCCCTGCAGGAACCGGGAGCACTGAAGCTTTCTTT.

With respect to this clonotype: With a far larger clone one base away, a read error is the likely cause. The conserved closing phenylalanine or tryptophan is absent in this CDR3, likely reflecting a read error. The chain has TRBV6-2 or TRBV6-3 and TRBJ1-5; 10 bases are shared with TRBD1. V shed 6 bases and J 7 bases; nucleotides not matched to a gene: 6. The germline gives CDR1 MNHEY, CDR2 SVGEGT. This CDR3 region has 14 residues. CDR3 region: CASSPGTGVQPQHS. The DNA of the CDR3 is TGTGCCAGCAGCCCCGGGACAGGGGTGCAGCCCCAGCATTCT.